This paragraph reports one T cell receptor beta chain. This clone was recorded only once. Its antigen remains unidentified. Per-base quality was not reported, and no clone a single base away is much larger than it. The data stem from a study of blood T cell repertoires in COVID-19 (dated by TCRdb to between 2020 and 2021). A note on the overall study: Samples covering the acute and convalescent phases of COVID-19 were provided by collaborators in the United States, Italy and Spain. A freely available public database, intended as a resource for researchers studying the immune response to SARS-CoV-2, is where the repertoires were released. A de-identified subject ID, COVID-19 status, age in years and sex were almost always included in the sample metadata. Where available, HLA class I and class II types were obtained from metadata supplied by the sample provider rather than from assay-based typing. The dataset comprised deeply sampled blood TCRbeta repertoires from subjects exposed to, actively infected with, or recovered from COVID-19. The material from the prospective study consisted of cDNA or gDNA derived from T cells, B-cell-depleted T cells, or PBMCs. Samples were obtained from the ongoing ImmuneRACE study (first 160 participants) and from approximately 1,200 subjects provided by 6 global collaborators. Here is what the overall study found, with its caveats: The amount of clinical and demographic metadata varied by source and participant and was provided uncurated.

One collaborating source in Seattle enrolled patients during active infection and followed them longitudinally through the course of disease. Collaborating institutions collected whole blood in K2EDTA tubes following their own protocols. For TCRbeta analysis, collaborators shipped samples in one of three forms: frozen whole blood, isolated PBMCs, or DNA extracted from either of those sample types. CDR1 and CDR2 (SGHRS, YFSETQ) derive from the germline V gene. The CDR3 runs 15 residues from the cysteine to the phenylalanine. Only the CDR3 DNA is retained, 45 bases long and in frame from the first base. Cut back by 5 bases and 2 bases, the V and J ends lie 14 bases apart. TCRbeta CDR3 regions were amplified from genomic DNA by means of the immunoSEQ Assay, a bias-controlled multiplex PCR. From the authors' description of their analysis: The number of nucleated cells in each sample was estimated from the amplification of reference gene primers within the assay. Sequence reads were collapsed and filtered to measure the absolute abundance of every unique TCRbeta CDR3 rearrangement. Productive Simpson clonality was computed per sample as the square root of Simpson's diversity index over productive rearrangements. Held by TCRdb, this immuneACCESS table contains in-frame sequences only and omits some clones. Under half of the omission traces to an unresolved V gene where checked; the cause of the rest is unknown. V and J calls and clone size are as listed in that table; D and trimming were resolved from the DNA. The sample table shows about 230,000 clones, and roughly 76% are seen once. Together, the top ten hold around 7.5% of the sample.

This receptor was taken from a woman over 75 with COVID-19, enrolled during active disease. Source material: peripheral blood. Recombination connected TRBV5-1 to TRBJ1-3, and the D gene may be TRBD1, 6 bases matching. At the DNA level, the sequence is TGCGCCAGCAGTCCCAAGGGGGGGGCTGGAAACACCATATATTTT. The resulting protein is CASSPKGGAGNTIYF. The CDR3 plus the reference TRBV5-1 and TRBJ1-3 genes for the other parts give the full variable domain: KAGVTQTPRYLIKTRGQQVTLSCSPISGHRSVSWYQQTPGQGLQFLFEYFSETQRNKGNFPGRFSGRQFSNSRSEMNVSTLELGDSALYLCASSPKGGAGNTIYFGEGSWLTVV.